A selection of T cell receptor beta chains follows, all from one sample in a study of breast tumors, draining lymph nodes, adjacent tissues. TCRdb re-called the multiplex PCR reads through MiXCR, storing one row per CDR3 protein. Altogether some 110,000 distinct CDR3 sequences are present, less than 40% being singletons, with the ten largest covering under 6.5%. Specimen: axillary lymph node tissue. These receptors came from a female donor with breast cancer. Some clones in this sample may be carry-over from other donors' samples. Each CDR3 is given with its conserved first and last residue. A D gene is named only where the DNA matches it firmly. Rows may omit the clone size; those that give it use once, few, many or a size class.

D	V	J	size	DNA	CDR3
TRBD2	TRBV24-1	TRBJ2-5	many	TGTGCCACCAGTGATTTGAGGACTAGCGGGAGAGGGGCCCAAGAGACCCAGTACTTC	CATSDLRTSGRGAQETQYF
TRBD2	TRBV10-3	TRBJ2-3	many	TGTGCCTCCCAGACTAGCGGGGGGGCAGATACGCAGTATTTT	CASQTSGGADTQYF
NA	TRBV6-1	TRBJ2-1	NA	TGTGCCAGCAGTGAACTAGCGAGAGGGTACAATGAGCAGTTCTTC	CASSELARGYNEQFF
TRBD2	TRBV5-4	TRBJ2-3	many	TGTGCCAGCAGCCTAGGACCACGGACTAGCGGGTTCCCAGATACGCAGTATTTT	CASSLGPRTSGFPDTQYF
TRBD1	TRBV5-1	TRBJ2-1	many	TGCGCCAGCAGCGTTACAGGGGGCTCCTACAATGAGCAGTTCTTC	CASSVTGGSYNEQFF
NA	TRBV6-1	TRBJ1-5	many	TGTGCCAGCAGTCCTTTTGGGGAAAGGGAAGGATTCAGCCAGCCCCAGCATTTT	CASSPFGEREGFSQPQHF
NA	TRBV2	TRBJ2-3	many	TGTGCCAGCAGTGATTTAGCAACTGATACGCAGTATTTT	CASSDLATDTQYF
TRBD1	TRBV2	TRBJ1-2	NA	TGTGCCAGCAGCCCGGCGGGACAGGGGTGCTACACCTTC	CASSPAGQGCYTF
TRBD2	TRBV5-6	TRBJ2-3	many	TGTGCCAGCAGCTCGCCGGGACTAGCGGGGGGCAGCACAGATACGCAGTATTTT	CASSSPGLAGGSTDTQYF
NA	TRBV2	TRBJ2-7	many	TGTGCCAGCAGTGAACTTGAGGGGTACGAGCAGTACTTC	CASSELEGYEQYF
TRBD2	TRBV29-1	TRBJ2-7	many	TGCAGCGTTGCGGGACTAGCGGACGAGCAGTACTTC	CSVAGLADEQYF
NA	TRBV5-1	TRBJ2-1	many	TGCGCCAGCAGCTTAGAAGGGAATAATGAGCAGTTCTTC	CASSLEGNNEQFF
TRBD2	TRBV6-6	TRBJ2-1	once	TGTGCCAGCAGTCGGGGGGAGGGGTTTAATGAGCAGTCCTTC	CASSRGEGFNEQSF
TRBD1	TRBV5-4	TRBJ2-5	many	TGTGCCAGCAGCCCGACAGGGGGGCGGGAGACCCAGTACTTC	CASSPTGGRETQYF
TRBD1	TRBV6-5	TRBJ1-3	many	TGTGCCAGCAGTTCCCCAGGGACAGGGGACGGAAACACCATATATTTT	CASSSPGTGDGNTIYF
TRBD1	TRBV9	TRBJ1-2	many	TGTGCCAGCAGCGTAGCCGGACAGGGGAGCTACACCTTC	CASSVAGQGSYTF
TRBD2	TRBV9	TRBJ2-3	many	TGTGCCAGCAGCGTAGCGGCGGGGGGCCCCACAGATACGCAGTATTTT	CASSVAAGGPTDTQYF
NA	TRBV20-1	TRBJ2-1	many	TGCACTGCGGAGGGGGGAATAGTAAATGAGCAGTTCTTC	CTAEGGIVNEQFF
NA	TRBV5-1	TRBJ2-3	NA	TGCGCCAGCAGCTTGATCAAGAGCACAGACACGCGGTATTTT	CASSLIKSTDTRYF
NA	TRBV20-1	TRBJ2-3	many	TGCAGTGCTAGCCGTTCAGATACGCAGTATTTT	CSASRSDTQYF
NA	TRBV7-8	TRBJ1-1	few	TGTGCCAGCAGCTTAGGACAGGTCATGAACACTGAAGCTTTCTTT	CASSLGQVMNTEAFF
NA	TRBV6-1	TRBJ2-3	many	TGTGCCGGGAGGGCACAGGGAACAGATACGCAGTATTTT	CAGRAQGTDTQYF
TRBD1	TRBV7-9	TRBJ1-5	many	TGTGCCAGCAGCCCCCCCCCCGGACAGGGTGATCAGCCCCAGCATTTT	CASSPPPGQGDQPQHF
NA	TRBV19	TRBJ2-3	many	TGTGCCAGTAGTATCGGACAGAGAAACACAGATACGCAGTATTTT	CASSIGQRNTDTQYF
NA	TRBV6-5	TRBJ1-1	NA	TGTGCCAGCAGTTACGAAGGACAGTCAACACTGCACACTGAAGCTTTCTTT	CASSYEGQSTLHTEAFF
NA	TRBV9	TRBJ1-3	many	TGTGCCAGCAGCGTAGAATCCCCCTCGGACACCATATATTTT	CASSVESPSDTIYF
TRBD1	TRBV27	TRBJ1-6	NA	TGTACCAGCAGTTTATCAGGGACAGATTCACCCCTCCGCTTT	CTSSLSGTDSPLRF
TRBD2	TRBV27	TRBJ2-7	few	TGTGCCAGCAGTCCCCTAGCGGGAGCTTTCTACGAGCAGTACTTC	CASSPLAGAFYEQYF
NA	TRBV20-1	TRBJ1-1	many	TGCAGTGCTAGTGAGCCAGCTAGTGAAGCTTTCTTT	CSASEPASEAFF
NA	TRBV6-8	TRBJ1-5	few	TGTGCCAGCAGTCAGTTTGTAGTTTGGCAGCCCCAGCATTTT	CASSQFVVWQPQHF
NA	TRBV29-1	TRBJ1-1	NA	TGCAGCGGACTATACACTGAAGCTTTCTTT	CSGLYTEAFF
NA	TRBV7-9	TRBJ2-7	NA	TGTGCCAGCAGCTTAGCCATCTCCTACGAGCAGTACTTC	CASSLAISYEQYF
NA	TRBV24-1	TRBJ1-5	many	TGTGCCACCAGTGATTTCGACAGTCAGCCCCAGCATTTT	CATSDFDSQPQHF
NA	TRBV28	TRBJ2-7	NA	TGTGCCAGCAGTTTTATCAAGGAAGTAAGCTCCTACGAGCAGTACTTC	CASSFIKEVSSYEQYF
TRBD2	TRBV9	TRBJ2-1	many	TGTGCCAGCCTCGAGGGTAGCGGGAGAGGTTACAATGAGCAGTTCTTC	CASLEGSGRGYNEQFF
TRBD1	TRBV13	TRBJ1-3	NA	TGTGCCAGCAGCTTAGGACAGGGGGAGAACACCATATATTTT	CASSLGQGENTIYF
NA	TRBV9	TRBJ2-3	few	TGTGCCAGCAGCCTTCACGTCCCCGGGGGTGATACGCAGTATTTT	CASSLHVPGGDTQYF
TRBD1	TRBV6-5	TRBJ1-6	many	TGTGCCAGCTCCCCAAGGGGGGGACAGGGACGGAATTCACCCCTCCACTTT	CASSPRGGQGRNSPLHF
NA	TRBV3-1	TRBJ1-3	NA	TGTGCCAGCAGCCAAGTTTCTGAGAACACCATATATTTT	CASSQVSENTIYF
TRBD1	TRBV5-1	TRBJ1-2	many	TGCGCCAGCAGCTTGGGAGGGACAGGGGGCGGAAACTATGGCTACACCTTC	CASSLGGTGGGNYGYTF
TRBD1	TRBV20-1	TRBJ1-6	NA	TGCAGTGCTAGTTTAACCGGGGACAGTAATTCACCCCTCCACTTT	CSASLTGDSNSPLHF
NA	TRBV20-1	TRBJ1-4	NA	TGCAGTGCAGAACAGGCGGCGGGTGAAAAACTGTTTTTT	CSAEQAAGEKLFF
NA	TRBV28	TRBJ1-1	NA	TGTGCCAGCAGTTTAATGGGGGCCACGAACACTGAAGCTTTCTTT	CASSLMGATNTEAFF
NA	TRBV5-1	TRBJ1-2	many	TGCGCCAGCAGCTTGGGTGGGGGGTTTTCCCACTATGGCTACACCTTC	CASSLGGGFSHYGYTF
NA	TRBV12-3/TRBV12-4	TRBJ2-2	NA	TGTGCCGGCAGTTTCACACATAACACCGGGGAGCTGTTTTTT	CAGSFTHNTGELFF
TRBD1	TRBV2	TRBJ1-2	many	TGTGCCAGCAGAGGGACAGGGGGCGGCTACACCTTC	CASRGTGGGYTF
NA	TRBV7-2	TRBJ2-3	NA	TGTGCCAGCAGCTCACCACCCCTAGATACGCAGTATTTT	CASSSPPLDTQYF
NA	TRBV6-1	TRBJ1-5	NA	TGTGCCAGCAGCGCATCCCGCGGACTGAATAGCAATCAGCCCCAGCATTTT	CASSASRGLNSNQPQHF
NA	TRBV19	TRBJ1-3	many	TGTGCCAGTAGTGGACCTCTCTCTGGAAACACCATATATTTT	CASSGPLSGNTIYF
NA	TRBV12-3/TRBV12-4	TRBJ1-6	NA	TGTGCCAGCAGGGGCAGGCAGGGAGGAGGGTCACCCCTCCACTTT	CASRGRQGGGSPLHF
TRBD1	TRBV5-1	TRBJ2-2	NA	TGCGCCAGCAGCTTGGGGGACAGGTTTAGCGCCGGGGAGCTGTTTTTT	CASSLGDRFSAGELFF
NA	TRBV6-1	TRBJ1-2	many	TGTGCCAGCAGTCGGGGGGTTGGCTATGGCTACACCTTC	CASSRGVGYGYTF
NA	TRBV29-1	TRBJ2-1	NA	TGCAGCGCAGGCTCTCCCCCCGCCAATGAGCAGTTCTTC	CSAGSPPANEQFF
TRBD2	TRBV9	TRBJ2-3	many	TGTGCCAGCAGCACAAGCGGGGCGGGAGGGTCAGATACGCAGTATTTT	CASSTSGAGGSDTQYF
TRBD1	TRBV20-1	TRBJ1-2	NA	TGCAGTGCCACCTTGCGGGGGACAGCTAACTATGGCTACACCTTC	CSATLRGTANYGYTF
NA	TRBV5-8	TRBJ1-1	NA	TGTGCCAGCAGCTTGGATCGGGGGGCTGAAGCTTTCTTT	CASSLDRGAEAFF
NA	TRBV6-5	TRBJ2-3	many	TGTGCAGTCGTTTACAGGGAGCGTACTAGCACAGATACGCAGTATTTT	CAVVYRERTSTDTQYF
NA	TRBV7-2	TRBJ1-4	many	TGTGCCAGCAGCTGGACAGCAACTAATGAAAAACTGTTTTTT	CASSWTATNEKLFF